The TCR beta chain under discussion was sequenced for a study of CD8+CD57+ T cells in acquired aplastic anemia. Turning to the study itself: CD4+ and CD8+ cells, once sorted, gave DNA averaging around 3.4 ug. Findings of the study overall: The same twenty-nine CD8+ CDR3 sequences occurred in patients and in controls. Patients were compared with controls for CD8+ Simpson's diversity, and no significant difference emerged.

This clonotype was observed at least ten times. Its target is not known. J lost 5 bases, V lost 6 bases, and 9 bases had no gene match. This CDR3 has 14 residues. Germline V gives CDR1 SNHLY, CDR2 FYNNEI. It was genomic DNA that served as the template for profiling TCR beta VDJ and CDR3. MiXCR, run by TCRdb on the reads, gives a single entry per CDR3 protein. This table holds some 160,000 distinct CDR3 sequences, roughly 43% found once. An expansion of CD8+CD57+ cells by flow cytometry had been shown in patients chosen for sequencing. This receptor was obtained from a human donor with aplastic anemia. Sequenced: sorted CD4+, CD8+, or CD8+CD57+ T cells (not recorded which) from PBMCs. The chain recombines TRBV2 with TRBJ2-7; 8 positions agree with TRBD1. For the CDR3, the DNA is TGTGCCAGCAGACCTCCCAGGGGGCAGGACGAGCAGTACTTC. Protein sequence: CASRPPRGQDEQYF.